This entry is about one T cell receptor beta chain. The antigen is not known. These data are taken from a study of T cells expressing NK-cell markers. Overall study: Among eight sequenced donors, seven carried HCMV seropositivity while one was seronegative.

Beta-chain TCR cDNA was generated via 5'RACE template switching with UMIs. With the 5' RACE reads reprocessed, TCRdb shows one record per CDR3 protein and no DNA. Its table records over 100,000 distinct CDR3 sequences. This CDR3 spans 17 amino acids. General observations from the study: Five to seven of the donors carried dominant NKG2C+ clonotypes that took up roughly 1.0-8% of their CD8+ T cells.

The clonotype originates from a woman between 18 and 69 years old in good health. Sequencing was carried out using blood T cells: a sorted CD56 or NKG2C T cell subset, CD4+ or CD8+ T cells, or bulk PBMC T cells (not recorded which). The chain joins TRBV12-3 or TRBV12-4 to TRBJ2-3; the D gene TCRdb calls, TRBD2, cannot be checked with no DNA. The CDR3 sequence is CASRWLAGASSTDTQYF.